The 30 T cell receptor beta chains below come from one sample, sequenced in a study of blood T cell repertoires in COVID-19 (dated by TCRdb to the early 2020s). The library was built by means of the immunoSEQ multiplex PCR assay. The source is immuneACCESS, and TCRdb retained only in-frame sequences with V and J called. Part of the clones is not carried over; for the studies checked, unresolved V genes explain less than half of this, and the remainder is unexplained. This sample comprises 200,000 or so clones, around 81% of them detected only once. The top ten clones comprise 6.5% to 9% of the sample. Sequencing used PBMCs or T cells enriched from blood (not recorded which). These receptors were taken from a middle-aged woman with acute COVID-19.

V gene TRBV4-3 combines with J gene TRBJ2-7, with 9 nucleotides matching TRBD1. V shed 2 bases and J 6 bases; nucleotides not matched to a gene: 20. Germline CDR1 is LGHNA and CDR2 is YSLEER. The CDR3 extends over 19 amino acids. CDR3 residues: CASSQSAQGAGSGLGEQYF. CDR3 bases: TGCGCCAGCAGCCAATCCGCACAGGGGGCGGGTAGCGGGTTGGGCGAGCAGTACTTC.

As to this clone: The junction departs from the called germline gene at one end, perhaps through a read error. The CDR3, as DNA: TGTGCTAGCAGCTTCCGGGAGACCACCGGGGAGCTGTTTTTT. Translation: CASSFRETTGELFF. The V call is TRBV7-7, the J call TRBJ2-2, with D maybe TRBD2 (6 bases). Germline values: CDR1 SSHAT, CDR2 FNYEAQ (reference sequence). This CDR3 spans 14 amino acids.

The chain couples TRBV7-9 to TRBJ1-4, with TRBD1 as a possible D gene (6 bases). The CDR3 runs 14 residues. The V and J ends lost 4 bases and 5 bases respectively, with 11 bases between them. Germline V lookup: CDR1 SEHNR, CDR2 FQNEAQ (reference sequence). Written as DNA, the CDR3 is TGTGCCAGCAGCTCAAGACAGGTCAATGAAAAACTGTTTTTT. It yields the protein CASSSRQVNEKLFF.

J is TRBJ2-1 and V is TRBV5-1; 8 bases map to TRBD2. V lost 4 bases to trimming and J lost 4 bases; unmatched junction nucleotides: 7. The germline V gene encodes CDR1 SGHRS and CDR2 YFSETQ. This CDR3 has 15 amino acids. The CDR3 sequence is CASSPWTSPYNEQFF. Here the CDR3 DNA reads TGCGCCAGCAGCCCGTGGACTAGCCCATACAATGAGCAGTTCTTC. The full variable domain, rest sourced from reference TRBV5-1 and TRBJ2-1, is KAGVTQTPRYLIKTRGQQVTLSCSPISGHRSVSWYQQTPGQGLQFLFEYFSETQRNKGNFPGRFSGRQFSNSRSEMNVSTLELGDSALYLCASSPWTSPYNEQFFGPGTRLTVL.

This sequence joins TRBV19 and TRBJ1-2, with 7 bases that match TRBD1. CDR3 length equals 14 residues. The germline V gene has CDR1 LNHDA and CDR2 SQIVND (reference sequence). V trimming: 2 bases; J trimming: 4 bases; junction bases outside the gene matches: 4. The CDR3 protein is CASSINDRAYGYTF. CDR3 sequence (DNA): TGTGCCAGTAGTATAAATGACAGGGCCTATGGCTACACCTTC. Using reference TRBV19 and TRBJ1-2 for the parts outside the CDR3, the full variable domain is DGGITQSPKYLFRKEGQNVTLSCEQNLNHDAMYWYRQDPGQGLRLIYYSQIVNDFQKGDIAEGYSVSREKKESFPLTVTSAQKNPTAFYLCASSINDRAYGYTFGSGTRLTVV.

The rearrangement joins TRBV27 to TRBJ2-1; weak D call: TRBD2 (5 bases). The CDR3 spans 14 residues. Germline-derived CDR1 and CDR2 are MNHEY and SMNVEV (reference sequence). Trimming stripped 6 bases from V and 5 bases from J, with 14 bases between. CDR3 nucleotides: TGTGCCAGCAGCGGGGTTATGTGGGACAATGAGCAGTTCTTC. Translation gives CASSGVMWDNEQFF.

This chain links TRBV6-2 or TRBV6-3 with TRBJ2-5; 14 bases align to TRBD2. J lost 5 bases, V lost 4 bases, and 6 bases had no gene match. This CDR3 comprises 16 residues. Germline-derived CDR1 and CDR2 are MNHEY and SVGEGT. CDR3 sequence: CASSSGLAGVGETQYF. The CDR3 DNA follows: TGTGCCAGCAGTTCGGGACTAGCGGGAGTCGGGGAGACCCAGTACTTC.

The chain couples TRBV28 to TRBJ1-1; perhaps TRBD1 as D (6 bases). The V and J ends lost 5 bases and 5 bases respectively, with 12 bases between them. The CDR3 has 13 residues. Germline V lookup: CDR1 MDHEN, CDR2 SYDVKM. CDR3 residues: CASSPTGRTEAFF. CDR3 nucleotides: TGTGCCAGCAGTCCCACAGGGAGAACTGAAGCTTTCTTT.

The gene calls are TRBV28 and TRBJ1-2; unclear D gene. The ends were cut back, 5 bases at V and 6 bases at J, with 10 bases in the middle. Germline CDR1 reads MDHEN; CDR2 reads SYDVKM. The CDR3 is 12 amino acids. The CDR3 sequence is CASSRQLNGYTF. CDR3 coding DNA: TGTGCCAGCAGTCGACAACTGAATGGCTACACCTTC.

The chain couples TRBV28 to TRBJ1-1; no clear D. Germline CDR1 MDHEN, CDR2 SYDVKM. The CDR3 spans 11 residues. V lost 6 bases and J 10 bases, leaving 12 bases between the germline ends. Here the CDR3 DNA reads TGTGCCAGCAGCCACCCAACCGGAGCTTTCTTT. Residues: CASSHPTGAFF. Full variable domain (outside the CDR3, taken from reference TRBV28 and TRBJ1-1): DVKVTQSSRYLVKRTGEKVFLECVQDMDHENMFWYRQDPGLGLRLIYFSYDVKMKEKGDIPEGYSVSREKKERFSLILESASTNQTSMYLCASSHPTGAFFGQGTRLTVV.

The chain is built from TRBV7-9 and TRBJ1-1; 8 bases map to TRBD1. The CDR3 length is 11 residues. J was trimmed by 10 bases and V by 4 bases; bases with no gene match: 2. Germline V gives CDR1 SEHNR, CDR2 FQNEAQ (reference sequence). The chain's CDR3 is CASSSDRAAFF. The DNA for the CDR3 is TGTGCCAGCAGCTCGGACAGGGCAGCTTTCTTT. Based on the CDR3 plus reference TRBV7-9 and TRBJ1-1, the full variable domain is DTGVSQNPRHKITKRGQNVTFRCDPISEHNRLYWYRQTLGQGPEFLTYFQNEAQLEKSRLLSDRFSAERPKGSFSTLEIQRTEQGDSAMYLCASSSDRAAFFGQGTRLTVV.

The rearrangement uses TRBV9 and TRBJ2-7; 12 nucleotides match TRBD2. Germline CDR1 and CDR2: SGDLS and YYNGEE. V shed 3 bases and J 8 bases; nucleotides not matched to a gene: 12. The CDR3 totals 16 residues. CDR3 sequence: CASSAALLAGGSKQYF. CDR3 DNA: TGTGCCAGCAGCGCTGCCTTACTAGCGGGGGGATCTAAGCAGTACTTC.

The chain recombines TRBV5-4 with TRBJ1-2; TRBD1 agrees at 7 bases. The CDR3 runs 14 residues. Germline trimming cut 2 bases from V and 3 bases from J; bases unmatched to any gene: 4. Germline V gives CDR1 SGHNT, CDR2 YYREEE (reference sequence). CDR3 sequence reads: CASSLQGSYYGYTF. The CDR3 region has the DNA TGTGCCAGCAGCTTACAGGGGTCCTACTATGGCTACACCTTC.

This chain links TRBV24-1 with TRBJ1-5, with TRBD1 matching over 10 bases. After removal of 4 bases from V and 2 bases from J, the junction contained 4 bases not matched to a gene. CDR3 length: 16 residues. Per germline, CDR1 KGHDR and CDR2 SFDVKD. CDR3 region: CATSERTGGGNQPQHF. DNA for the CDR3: TGTGCCACCAGTGAAAGGACAGGGGGAGGCAATCAGCCCCAGCATTTT.

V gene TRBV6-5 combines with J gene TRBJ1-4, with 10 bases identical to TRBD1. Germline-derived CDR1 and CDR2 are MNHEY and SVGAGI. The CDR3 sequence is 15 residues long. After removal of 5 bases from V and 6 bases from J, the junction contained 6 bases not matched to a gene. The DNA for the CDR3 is TGTGCCAGCAGTCGAACCGGGACAGGGGATGAAAAACTGTTTTTT. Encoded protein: CASSRTGTGDEKLFF.

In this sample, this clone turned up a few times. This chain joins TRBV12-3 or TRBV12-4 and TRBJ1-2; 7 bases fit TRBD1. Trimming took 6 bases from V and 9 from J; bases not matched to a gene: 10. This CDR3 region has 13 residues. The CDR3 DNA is TGTGCCAGCAGACAGACAGGGTTCTCTAGCTACACCTTC. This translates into CASRQTGFSSYTF.

This CDR3 reads CASSPNRGGWTEAFF. The CDR3 DNA follows: TGTGCCAGCAGCCCGAATCGTGGGGGGTGGACTGAAGCTTTCTTT. The genes are TRBV3-1 (or the pseudogene TRBV3-2) and TRBJ1-1; maybe TRBD1 (5 bases). With 4 bases removed from V and 5 bases from J, the gap between germline ends came to 17 bases. CDR1 is LGHDT, CDR2 YNNKEL, per germline (reference sequence). The CDR3 has 15 amino acids.

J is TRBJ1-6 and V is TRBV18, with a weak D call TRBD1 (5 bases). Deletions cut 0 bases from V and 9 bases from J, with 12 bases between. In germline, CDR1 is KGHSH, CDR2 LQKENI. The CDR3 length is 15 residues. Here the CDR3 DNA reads TGTGCCAGCTCACCACCGGAGAGGGGACTTTCACCCCTCCACTTT. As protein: CASSPPERGLSPLHF.

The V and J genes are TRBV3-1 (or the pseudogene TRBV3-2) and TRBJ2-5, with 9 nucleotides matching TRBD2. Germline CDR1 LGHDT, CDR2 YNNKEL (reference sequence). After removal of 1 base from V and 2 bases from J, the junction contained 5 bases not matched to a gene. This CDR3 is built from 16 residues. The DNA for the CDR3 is TGTGCCAGCAGCCAAGCGGTAAGCGGGGGGCAAGAGACCCAGTACTTC. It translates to CASSQAVSGGQETQYF.

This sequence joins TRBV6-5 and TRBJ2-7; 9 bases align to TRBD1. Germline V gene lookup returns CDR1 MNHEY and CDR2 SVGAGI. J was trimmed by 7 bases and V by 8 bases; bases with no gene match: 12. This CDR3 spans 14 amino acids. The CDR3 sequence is CASGLRQGVREQYF. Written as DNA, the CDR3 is TGTGCCAGCGGCCTCAGACAGGGGGTTAGGGAGCAGTACTTC.

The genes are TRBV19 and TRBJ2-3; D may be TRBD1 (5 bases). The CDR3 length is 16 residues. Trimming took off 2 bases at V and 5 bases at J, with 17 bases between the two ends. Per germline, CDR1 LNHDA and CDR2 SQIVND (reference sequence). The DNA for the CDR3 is TGTGCCAGTAGTATATTGGGCCAGGGCTCGTTAGATACGCAGTATTTT. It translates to CASSILGQGSLDTQYF.

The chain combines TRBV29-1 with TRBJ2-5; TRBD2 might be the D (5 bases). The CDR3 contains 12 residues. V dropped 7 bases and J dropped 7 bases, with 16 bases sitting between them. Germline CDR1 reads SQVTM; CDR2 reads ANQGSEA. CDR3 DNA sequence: TGCAGCGGGACTTCCGTCGCAGGGACCCAGTACTTC. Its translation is CSGTSVAGTQYF.

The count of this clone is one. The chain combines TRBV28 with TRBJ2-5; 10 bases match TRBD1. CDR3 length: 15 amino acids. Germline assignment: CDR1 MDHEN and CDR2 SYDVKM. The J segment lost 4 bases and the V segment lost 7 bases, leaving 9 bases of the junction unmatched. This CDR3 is CASNTRTGGGETQYF. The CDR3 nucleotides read TGTGCCAGCAACACAAGGACAGGGGGTGGAGAGACCCAGTACTTC.

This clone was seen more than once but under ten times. The CDR3 bases are TGTGCCAGCAGTTACTCGACTAGCACAGATACGCAGTATTTT. It specifies CASSYSTSTDTQYF. This chain uses TRBV6-2 or TRBV6-3 with TRBJ2-3, with no clear D. CDR3 length: 14 amino acids. Trimming cost V 0 bases and J 0 bases, with 4 bases left between them. Germline V lookup: CDR1 MNHEY, CDR2 SVGEGT.

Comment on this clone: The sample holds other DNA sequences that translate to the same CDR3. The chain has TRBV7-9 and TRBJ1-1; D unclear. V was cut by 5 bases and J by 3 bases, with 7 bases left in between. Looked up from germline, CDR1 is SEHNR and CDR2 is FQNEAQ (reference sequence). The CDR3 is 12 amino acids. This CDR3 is CASSPVDTEAFF. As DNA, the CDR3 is TGTGCCAGCAGCCCCGTAGACACTGAAGCTTTCTTT.

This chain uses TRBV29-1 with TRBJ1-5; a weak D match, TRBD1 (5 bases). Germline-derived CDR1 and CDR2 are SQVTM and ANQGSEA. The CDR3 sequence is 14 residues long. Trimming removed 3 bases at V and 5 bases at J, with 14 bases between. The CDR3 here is CSVEAGAGDQPQHF. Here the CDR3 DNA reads TGCAGCGTTGAGGCTGGGGCAGGAGATCAGCCCCAGCATTTT.

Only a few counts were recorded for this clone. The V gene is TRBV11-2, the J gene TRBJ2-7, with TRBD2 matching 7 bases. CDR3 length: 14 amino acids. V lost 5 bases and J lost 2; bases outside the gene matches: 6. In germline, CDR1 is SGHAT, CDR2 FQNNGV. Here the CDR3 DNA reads TGTGCCAGCAGCCCACCGGGGGGAACCTACGAGCAGTACTTC. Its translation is CASSPPGGTYEQYF. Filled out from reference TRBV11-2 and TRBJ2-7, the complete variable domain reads EAGVAQSPRYKIIEKRQSVAFWCNPISGHATLYWYQQILGQGPKLLIQFQNNGVVDDSQLPKDRFSAERLKGVDSTLKIQPAKLEDSAVYLCASSPPGGTYEQYFGPGTRLTVT.

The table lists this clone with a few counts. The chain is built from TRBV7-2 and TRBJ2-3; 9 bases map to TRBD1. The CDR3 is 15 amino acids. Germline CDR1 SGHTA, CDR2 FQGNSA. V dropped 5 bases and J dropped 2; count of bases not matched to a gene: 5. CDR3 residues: CASSPGTGFTDTQYF. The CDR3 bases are TGTGCCAGCAGCCCTGGGACAGGGTTCACAGATACGCAGTATTTT. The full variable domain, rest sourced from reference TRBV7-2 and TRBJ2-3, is GAGVSQSPSNKVTEKGKDVELRCDPISGHTALYWYRQSLGQGLEFLIYFQGNSAPDKSGLPSDRFSAERTGGSVSTLTIQRTQQEDSAVYLCASSPGTGFTDTQYFGPGTRLTVL.

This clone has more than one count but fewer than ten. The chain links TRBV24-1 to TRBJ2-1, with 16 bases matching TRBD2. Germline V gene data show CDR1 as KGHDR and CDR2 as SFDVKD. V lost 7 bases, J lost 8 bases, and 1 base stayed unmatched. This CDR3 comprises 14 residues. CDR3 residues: CATRGTSGRDEQFF. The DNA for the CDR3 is TGTGCCACCAGGGGGACTAGCGGGAGGGATGAGCAGTTCTTC.

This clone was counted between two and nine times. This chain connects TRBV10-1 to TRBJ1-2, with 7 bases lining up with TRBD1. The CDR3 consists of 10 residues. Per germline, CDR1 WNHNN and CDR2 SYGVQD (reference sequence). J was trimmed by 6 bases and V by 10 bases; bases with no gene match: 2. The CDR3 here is CAMGTDGYTF. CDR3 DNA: TGCGCCATGGGGACAGATGGCTACACCTTC.